This is a list of T cell receptor beta chains from one sample in a study of T cells in Graves' hyperthyroidism and ophthalmopathy. Each CDR3 protein is one row after TCRdb ran MiXCR on the multiplex PCR reads. Here the sample spans approximately 690,000 distinct CDR3 sequences, roughly 15% being singletons. The material sequenced was blood. These TCRs come from a woman aged 45-59 years with Graves' ophthalmopathy. The conserved cysteine and the conserved F or W are not part of the CDR3 here. Each record gives: V gene, J gene, CDR3 protein.

V: TRBV20-1
J: TRBJ1-3
CDR3: SALTGGSGNTIY

V: TRBV11-3
J: TRBJ2-5
CDR3: ASSLGFWTTKKFLETQY

V: TRBV27
J: TRBJ1-4
CDR3: ASSPLHPGPATNEKLF

V: TRBV7-3
J: TRBJ2-2
CDR3: ASSSHGQGNTGELF

V: TRBV20-1
J: TRBJ2-2
CDR3: SARGSPGSTNTGELF

V: TRBV5-1
J: TRBJ2-1
CDR3: ASSGGTLYNEQF

V: TRBV4-2
J: TRBJ1-3
CDR3: ASSQELSHRVPGNTIY

V: TRBV20-1
J: TRBJ1-1
CDR3: SARWGGNTEAF

V: TRBV24-1
J: TRBJ1-1
CDR3: ATSDLRVDTEAF

V: TRBV4-2
J: TRBJ1-2
CDR3: ASSQSRQSTYGYT

V: TRBV4-3
J: TRBJ2-1
CDR3: ASSQVGRGGSYNEQF

V: TRBV30
J: TRBJ2-7
CDR3: ACQGPGQGYEQY

V: TRBV28
J: TRBJ2-3
CDR3: ASSHLGSGIGTDTQY

V: TRBV2
J: TRBJ1-5
CDR3: ASSESWTANQPQH

V: TRBV30
J: TRBJ2-3
CDR3: AWSPLQDTQY

V: TRBV7-9
J: TRBJ1-3
CDR3: ASSDSARVPGNTIY

V: TRBV6-1
J: TRBJ2-3
CDR3: ASSETASGSTDTQY

V: TRBV7-6
J: TRBJ2-7
CDR3: ASSLGRGFEQY

V: TRBV6-1
J: TRBJ2-2
CDR3: ASTPLARDTGELF

V: TRBV4-3
J: TRBJ2-1
CDR3: ASSQDGGSYNEQF

V: TRBV29-1
J: TRBJ2-1
CDR3: SVVRDRAQSEQF

V: TRBV12-3/TRBV12-4
J: TRBJ1-1
CDR3: ASSLGSVTGAEAF

V: TRBV20-1
J: TRBJ2-3
CDR3: SAASGTAQY

V: TRBV19
J: TRBJ2-1
CDR3: ASTTDRSTYNEQF

V: TRBV7-6
J: TRBJ2-5
CDR3: ASNPKTRGETQY

V: TRBV9
J: TRBJ2-1
CDR3: ASSVGAELIYNEQF

V: TRBV20-1
J: TRBJ2-3
CDR3: SAMTAEVADTQY

V: TRBV5-1
J: TRBJ2-5
CDR3: ASSMQETQY

V: TRBV6-1
J: TRBJ2-3
CDR3: ASSRSQVHTDTQY

V: TRBV29-1
J: TRBJ2-7
CDR3: SVVKGTYEQY

V: TRBV5-8
J: TRBJ1-1
CDR3: ASSLEGARGTEAF

V: TRBV12-3/TRBV12-4
J: TRBJ2-7
CDR3: ASSLLGLSYEQY

V: TRBV12-3/TRBV12-4
J: TRBJ2-3
CDR3: ASSSSGRAADTQY

V: TRBV2
J: TRBJ2-3
CDR3: ASSWELAGDTDTQY

V: TRBV18
J: TRBJ1-5
CDR3: ASSWDRRNQPQH

V: TRBV7-6
J: TRBJ2-7
CDR3: ASSLVSGAAISYEQY

V: TRBV5-4
J: TRBJ2-2
CDR3: ASSLLAGATGELF

V: TRBV24-1
J: TRBJ2-1
CDR3: ATSDPLAGGFSEQF

V: TRBV7-9
J: TRBJ2-1
CDR3: ASSLRQRLAGGSYNEQF

V: TRBV12-3/TRBV12-4
J: TRBJ2-1
CDR3: ASSFSSSGRTYEQF

V: TRBV15
J: TRBJ1-2
CDR3: ATSRIPPMGDRDGYT

V: TRBV7-2
J: TRBJ1-2
CDR3: ASSLVAANTNYGYT

V: TRBV28
J: TRBJ2-3
CDR3: ASSLAGIADTQY

V: TRBV30
J: TRBJ1-3
CDR3: VGRRGRGNTIY

V: TRBV6-1
J: TRBJ2-4
CDR3: ASSRTSGRGGENIQY

V: TRBV7-2
J: TRBJ1-5
CDR3: ASSLDPSDQPQH

V: TRBV6-1
J: TRBJ2-2
CDR3: ASSPGNIPSGYTGELF